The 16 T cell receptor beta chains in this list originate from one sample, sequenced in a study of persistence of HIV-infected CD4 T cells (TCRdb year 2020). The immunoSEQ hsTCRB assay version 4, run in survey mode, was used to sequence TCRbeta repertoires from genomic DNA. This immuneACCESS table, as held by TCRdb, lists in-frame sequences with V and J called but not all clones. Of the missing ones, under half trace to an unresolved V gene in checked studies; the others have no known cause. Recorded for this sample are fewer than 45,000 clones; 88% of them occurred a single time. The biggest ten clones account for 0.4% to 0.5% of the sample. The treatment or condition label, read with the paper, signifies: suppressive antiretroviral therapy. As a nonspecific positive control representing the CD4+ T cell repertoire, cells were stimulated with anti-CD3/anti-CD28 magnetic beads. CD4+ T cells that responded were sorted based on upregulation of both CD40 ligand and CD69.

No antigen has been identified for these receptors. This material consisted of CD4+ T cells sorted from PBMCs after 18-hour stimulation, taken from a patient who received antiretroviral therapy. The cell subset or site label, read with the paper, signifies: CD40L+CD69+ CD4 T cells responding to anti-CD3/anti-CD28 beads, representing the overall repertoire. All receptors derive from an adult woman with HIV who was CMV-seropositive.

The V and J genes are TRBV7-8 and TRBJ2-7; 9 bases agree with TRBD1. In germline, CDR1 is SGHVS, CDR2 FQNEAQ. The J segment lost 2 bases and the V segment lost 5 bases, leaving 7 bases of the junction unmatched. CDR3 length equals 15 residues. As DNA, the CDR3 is TGTGCCAGCAGCCCCGCCGGGACAGGGACCTACGAGCAGTACTTC. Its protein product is CASSPAGTGTYEQYF.

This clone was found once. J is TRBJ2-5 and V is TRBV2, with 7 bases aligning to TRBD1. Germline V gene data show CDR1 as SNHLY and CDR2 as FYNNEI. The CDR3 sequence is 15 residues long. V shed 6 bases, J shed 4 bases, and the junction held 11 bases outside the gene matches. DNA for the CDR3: TGTGCCAGCAGCCCCGGGACAGCCGACGGAGAGACCCAGTACTTC. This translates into CASSPGTADGETQYF. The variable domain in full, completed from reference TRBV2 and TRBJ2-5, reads EPEVTQTPSHQVTQMGQEVILRCVPISNHLYFYWYRQILGQKVEFLVSFYNNEISEKSEIFDDQFSVERPDGSNFTLKIRSTKLEDSAMYFCASSPGTADGETQYFGPGTRLLVL.

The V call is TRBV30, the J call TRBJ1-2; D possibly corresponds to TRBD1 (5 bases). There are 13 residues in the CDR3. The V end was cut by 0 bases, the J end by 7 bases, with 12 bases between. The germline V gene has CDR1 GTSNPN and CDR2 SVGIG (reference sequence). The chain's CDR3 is CAWSVGARLGYTF. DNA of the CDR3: TGTGCCTGGAGTGTAGGGGCCCGGCTTGGCTACACCTTC.

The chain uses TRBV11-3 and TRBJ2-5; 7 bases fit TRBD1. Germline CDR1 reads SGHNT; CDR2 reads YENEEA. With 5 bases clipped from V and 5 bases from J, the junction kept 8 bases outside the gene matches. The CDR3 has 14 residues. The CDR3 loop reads CASSLQGKGETQYF. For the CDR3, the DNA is TGTGCCAGCAGCCTACAGGGGAAGGGGGAGACCCAGTACTTC.

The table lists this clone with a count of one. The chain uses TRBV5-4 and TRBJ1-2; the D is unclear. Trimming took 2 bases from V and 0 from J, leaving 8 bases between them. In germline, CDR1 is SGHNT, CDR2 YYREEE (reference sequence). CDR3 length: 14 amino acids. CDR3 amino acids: CASSFVTSNYGYTF. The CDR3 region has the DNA TGTGCCAGCAGCTTTGTGACCTCTAACTATGGCTACACCTTC.

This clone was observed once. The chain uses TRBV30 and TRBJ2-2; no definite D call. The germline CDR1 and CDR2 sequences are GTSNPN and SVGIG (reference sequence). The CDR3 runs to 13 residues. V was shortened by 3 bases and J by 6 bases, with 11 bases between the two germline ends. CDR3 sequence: CAWRKALAGELFF. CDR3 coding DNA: TGTGCCTGGAGAAAGGCCCTGGCCGGGGAGCTGTTTTTT.

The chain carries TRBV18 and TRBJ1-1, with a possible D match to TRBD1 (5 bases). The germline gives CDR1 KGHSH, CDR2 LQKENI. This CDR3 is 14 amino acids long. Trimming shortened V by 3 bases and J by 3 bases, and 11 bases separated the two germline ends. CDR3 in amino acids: CASSPSSRDTEAFF. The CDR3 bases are TGTGCCAGCTCACCCTCCAGCAGGGACACTGAAGCTTTCTTT.

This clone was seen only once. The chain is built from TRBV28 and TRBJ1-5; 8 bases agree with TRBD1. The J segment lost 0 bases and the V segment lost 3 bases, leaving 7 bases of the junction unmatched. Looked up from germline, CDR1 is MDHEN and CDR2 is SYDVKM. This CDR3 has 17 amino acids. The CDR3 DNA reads TGTGCCAGCAGTTTGGGATCCGGACAGGGTAGCAATCAGCCCCAGCATTTT. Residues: CASSLGSGQGSNQPQHF.

CDR3 in DNA: TGTGCCAGCAGCATGGGGGGGGGCCCTTATCAGCCCCAGCATTTT. Its translation is CASSMGGGPYQPQHF. The rearrangement uses TRBV6-5 and TRBJ1-5; tentative D call: TRBD1 (6 bases). Germline assignment: CDR1 MNHEY and CDR2 SVGAGI. V lost 6 bases and J 5 bases, leaving 17 bases between the germline ends. This CDR3 comprises 15 residues.

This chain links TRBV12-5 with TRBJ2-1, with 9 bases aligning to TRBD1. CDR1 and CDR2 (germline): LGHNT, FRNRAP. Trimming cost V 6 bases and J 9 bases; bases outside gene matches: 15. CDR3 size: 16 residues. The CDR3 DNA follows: TGTGCTAGTGGCCCCCCCCGGGACAGGGCACCATCTGAGCAGTTCTTC. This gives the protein CASGPPRDRAPSEQFF.

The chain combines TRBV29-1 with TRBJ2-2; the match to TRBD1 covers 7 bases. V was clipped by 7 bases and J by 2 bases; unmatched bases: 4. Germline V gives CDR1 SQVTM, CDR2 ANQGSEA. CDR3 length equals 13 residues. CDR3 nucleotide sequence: TGCAGCGGAGGACAGGCCAACACCGGGGAGCTGTTTTTT. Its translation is CSGGQANTGELFF.

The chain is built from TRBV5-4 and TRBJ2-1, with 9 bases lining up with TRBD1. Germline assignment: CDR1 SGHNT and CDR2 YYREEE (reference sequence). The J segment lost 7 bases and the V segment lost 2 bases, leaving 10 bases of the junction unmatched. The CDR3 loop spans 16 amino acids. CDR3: CASSFTGTGRGNEQFF. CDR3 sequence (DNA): TGTGCCAGCAGCTTCACCGGGACAGGGAGAGGTAATGAGCAGTTCTTC.

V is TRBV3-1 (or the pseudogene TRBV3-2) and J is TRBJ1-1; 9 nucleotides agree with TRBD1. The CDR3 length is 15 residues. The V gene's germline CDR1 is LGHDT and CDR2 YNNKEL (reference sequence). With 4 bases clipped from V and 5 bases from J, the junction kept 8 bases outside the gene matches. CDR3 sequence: CASSPDRGSRTEAFF. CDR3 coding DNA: TGTGCCAGCAGCCCGGACAGGGGAAGTAGGACTGAAGCTTTCTTT.

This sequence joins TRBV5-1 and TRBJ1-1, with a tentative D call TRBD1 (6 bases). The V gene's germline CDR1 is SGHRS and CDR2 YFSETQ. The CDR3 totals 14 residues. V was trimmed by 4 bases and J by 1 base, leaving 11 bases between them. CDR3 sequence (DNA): TGCGCCAGCAGCCGACAGGTGTCGAACACTGAAGCTTTCTTT. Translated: CASSRQVSNTEAFF.

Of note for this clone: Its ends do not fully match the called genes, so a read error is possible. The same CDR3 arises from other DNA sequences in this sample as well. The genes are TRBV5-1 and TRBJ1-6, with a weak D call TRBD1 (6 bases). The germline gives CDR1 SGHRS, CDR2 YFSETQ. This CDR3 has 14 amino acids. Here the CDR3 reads CASSFDRPNSPLHF. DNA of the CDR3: TGCGCCAGCAGCTTCGACAGGCCGAATTCACCTCTCCACTTT.

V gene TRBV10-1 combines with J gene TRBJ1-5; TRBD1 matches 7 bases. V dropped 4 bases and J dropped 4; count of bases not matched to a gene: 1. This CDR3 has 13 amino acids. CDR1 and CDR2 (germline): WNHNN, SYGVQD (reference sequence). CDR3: CASSATGNQPQHF. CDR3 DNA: TGCGCCAGCAGTGCGACAGGGAATCAGCCCCAGCATTTT.